The clone carrying this TCR beta chain was counted between two and nine times. This CDR3 has 15 residues. Germline values: CDR1 SGHDT, CDR2 YYEEEE. Trimming cost V 4 bases and J 4 bases; bases outside gene matches: 7. The data derive from a study of cytomegalovirus exposure and HLA in healthy donors. The PCR had 60 Vbeta and 13 Jbeta primers. Assay: immunoSEQ multiplex PCR; the TCRdb copy retains only in-frame clones and omits some. The sample has 150,000 to 200,000 clones, approximately 82% seen once. This TCR derives from a woman between 18 and 29 years old in good health and CMV-seropositive. The specimen sequenced was PBMCs. J is TRBJ2-1 and V is TRBV5-6; 8 positions agree with TRBD2. In DNA form, the CDR3 reads TGTGCCAGCAGCAGAGAGCGGGGGAGGTACAATGAGCAGTTCTTC. This translates into CASSRERGRYNEQFF.